This T cell receptor (beta chain) appears in the sequencing data of a study of cytomegalovirus exposure and HLA in healthy donors. The study's findings and limits: A later analysis found most CMV-associated TCR beta chains apparently HLA-restricted. TCR beta chain V- and J-gene trimming was linked, in a later analysis, to a missense variant in DCLRE1C.

60 Vbeta and 13 Jbeta primers were used in PCR. Assay: immunoSEQ multiplex PCR; the TCRdb copy retains only in-frame clones and omits some. The sample yields some 200,000 clones, about 75% seen once. The germline CDR1 and CDR2 sequences are MDHEN and SYDVKM. Trimming cost V 6 bases and J 13 bases, with 13 bases left between them. The CDR3 extends over 12 amino acids. A remark on this clone: The antigen is undetermined.

What was sequenced was PBMCs. The receptor was derived from a young man in good health and CMV-seronegative. The chain combines TRBV28 with TRBJ1-6; no reliable D call. The CDR3 here is CASSESGLPLHF. In DNA form, the CDR3 reads TGTGCCAGCAGCGAATCGGGGTTGCCCCTCCACTTT.